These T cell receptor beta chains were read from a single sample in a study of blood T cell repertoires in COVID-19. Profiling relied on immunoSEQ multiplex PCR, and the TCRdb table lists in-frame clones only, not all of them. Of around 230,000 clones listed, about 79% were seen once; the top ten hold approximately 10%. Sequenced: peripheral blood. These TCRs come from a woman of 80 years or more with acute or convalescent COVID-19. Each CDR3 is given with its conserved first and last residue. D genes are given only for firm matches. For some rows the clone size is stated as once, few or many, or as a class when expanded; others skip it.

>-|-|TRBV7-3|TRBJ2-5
TGTGCCAGCAGCTTGGTTCGGGAGGAGACCCAGTACTTC
CASSLVREETQYF
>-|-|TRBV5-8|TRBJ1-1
TGTGCCAGCAGGTTGTGGGGAGGACTAGCTGAAGCTTTCTTT
CASRLWGGLAEAFF
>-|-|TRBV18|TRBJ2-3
TGTGCCAGCTCACCAGGGACGGGGGTTATCACAGATACGCAGTATTTT
CASSPGTGVITDTQYF
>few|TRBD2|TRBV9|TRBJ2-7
TGTGCCAGCAGCAAAAGCGGGGGGCCCTCCTACGAGCAGTACTTC
CASSKSGGPSYEQYF
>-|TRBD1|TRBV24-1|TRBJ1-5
TGTGCCACCAGTGATATCCGGGACAGGGATCCTAGCAATCAGCCCCAGCATTTT
CATSDIRDRDPSNQPQHF
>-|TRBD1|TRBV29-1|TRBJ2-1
TGCAGCGTTGAAGAGAGGGCCGACAGGGGGTATGGGCAGTTCTTC
CSVEERADRGYGQFF
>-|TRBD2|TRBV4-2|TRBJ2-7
TGTGCCAGCAGCCAAGTATCGGGGGGGAACGCCTACGAGCAGTACTTC
CASSQVSGGNAYEQYF
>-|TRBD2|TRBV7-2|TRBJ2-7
TGTGCCAGCAGCTTAACCGGAGCAGCGGGGCCCTCCTACGAGCAGTACTTC
CASSLTGAAGPSYEQYF
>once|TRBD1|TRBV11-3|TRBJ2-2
TGTGCCAGCAGCTTAGCAGGGGGTACGAACACCGGGGAGCTGTTTTTT
CASSLAGGTNTGELFF
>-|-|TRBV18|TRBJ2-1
TGTGCCAGCTCACCAGTGGCGGTAAGGAATGAGCAGTTCTTC
CASSPVAVRNEQFF
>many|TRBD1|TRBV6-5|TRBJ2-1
TGTGCCAGCAGCCTGACAGGGGGCGCCCACAATGAGCAGTTCTTC
CASSLTGGAHNEQFF
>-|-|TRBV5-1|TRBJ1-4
TGCGCCAGCAAAACCACAGGGCTAGGGAATGAAAAACTGTTTTTT
CASKTTGLGNEKLFF
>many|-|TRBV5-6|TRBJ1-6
TGTGCCAGCAGCTTGGAAGGGGGCTATAATTCACCCCTCCACTTT
CASSLEGGYNSPLHF
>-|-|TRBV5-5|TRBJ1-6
TGTGCCAGCAGCTTGGGAGGGGGAATCTCCTATAATTCACCCCTCCACTTT
CASSLGGGISYNSPLHF
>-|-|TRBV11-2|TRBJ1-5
TGTGCCAGCAGCCAGGGCTCGATTCAGCCCCAGCATTTT
CASSQGSIQPQHF
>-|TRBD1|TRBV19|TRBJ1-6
TGTGCCAGCCGCGGGACAGCTTATAATTCACCCCTCCACTTT
CASRGTAYNSPLHF
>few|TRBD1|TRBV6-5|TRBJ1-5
TGTGCCAGCACCTCCGGGACAGTTAATCAGCCCCAGCATTTT
CASTSGTVNQPQHF
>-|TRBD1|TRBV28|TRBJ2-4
TGTGCCAGCAGTCCGGACAGGGGATGGCAAAACATTCAGTACTTC
CASSPDRGWQNIQYF
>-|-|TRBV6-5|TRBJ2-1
TGTGCCAGCAATCCCCCGCGGGGCAATGAGCAGTTCTTC
CASNPPRGNEQFF
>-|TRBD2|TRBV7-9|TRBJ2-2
TGTGCCAGCAGCTCACGGACTAGCGGGGGGGCAGGAACCGGGGAGCTGTTTTTT
CASSSRTSGGAGTGELFF
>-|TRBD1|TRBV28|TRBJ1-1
TGTGCCAGCGGGCCGGGACAGACCATGAACACTGAAGCTTTCTTT
CASGPGQTMNTEAFF
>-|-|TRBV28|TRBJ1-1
TGTGCCAGCAGTTTACGCCGGGGGGGGGCTGAAGCTTTCTTT
CASSLRRGGAEAFF
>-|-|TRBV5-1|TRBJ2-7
TGCGCCAGCAGCTCTGGACAGAACTCCTACGAGCAGTACTTC
CASSSGQNSYEQYF
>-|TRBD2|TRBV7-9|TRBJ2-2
TGTGCCAGCAGTCCGGCTAGCGGGGGGAACACCGGGGAGCTGTTTTTT
CASSPASGGNTGELFF
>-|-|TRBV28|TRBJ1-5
TGTGCCAGCAGGGTCCGCCGGGGGACGGGCCGTTTGGAGCCCCAGCATTTT
CASRVRRGTGRLEPQHF
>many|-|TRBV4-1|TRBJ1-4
TGCGCCAGCAGCCAAGAGAGGGCAGGGGTAGATGAAAAACTGTTTTTT
CASSQERAGVDEKLFF
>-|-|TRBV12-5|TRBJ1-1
TGTGCTAGTACCGGGGCAGCGGGGACTGAAGCTTTCTTT
CASTGAAGTEAFF
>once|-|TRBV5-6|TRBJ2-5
TGTGCCAGCAGCTGGAGCCCCCAAGAGACCCAGTACTTC
CASSWSPQETQYF
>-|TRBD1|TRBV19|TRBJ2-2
TGTGCCAGTAGCCTGGACAGGGGGGGCGGGGAGCTGTTTTTT
CASSLDRGGGELFF
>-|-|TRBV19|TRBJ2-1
TGTGCCAGTAGTACCCGGACTTACAATGAGCAGTTCTTC
CASSTRTYNEQFF
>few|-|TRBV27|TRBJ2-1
TGTGCCAGCAGTTTAAGCTGGGCCAATGAGCAGTTCTTC
CASSLSWANEQFF
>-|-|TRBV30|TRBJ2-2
TGTGCCTGGGGAGGCGATCCGGGGGAGCTGTTTTTT
CAWGGDPGELFF
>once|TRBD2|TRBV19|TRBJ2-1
TGTGCCAGTAGTAGGGGACTAGCCTACAATGAGCAGTTCTTC
CASSRGLAYNEQFF
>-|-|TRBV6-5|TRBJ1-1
TGTGCCAGCAGTTCCGGGACACTACGATCTGAAGCTTTCTTT
CASSSGTLRSEAFF
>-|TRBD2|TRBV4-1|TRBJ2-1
TGCGCCAGCAGCCAAAACCAGATGGTGGGACTACTCTACAATGAGCAGTTCTTC
CASSQNQMVGLLYNEQFF